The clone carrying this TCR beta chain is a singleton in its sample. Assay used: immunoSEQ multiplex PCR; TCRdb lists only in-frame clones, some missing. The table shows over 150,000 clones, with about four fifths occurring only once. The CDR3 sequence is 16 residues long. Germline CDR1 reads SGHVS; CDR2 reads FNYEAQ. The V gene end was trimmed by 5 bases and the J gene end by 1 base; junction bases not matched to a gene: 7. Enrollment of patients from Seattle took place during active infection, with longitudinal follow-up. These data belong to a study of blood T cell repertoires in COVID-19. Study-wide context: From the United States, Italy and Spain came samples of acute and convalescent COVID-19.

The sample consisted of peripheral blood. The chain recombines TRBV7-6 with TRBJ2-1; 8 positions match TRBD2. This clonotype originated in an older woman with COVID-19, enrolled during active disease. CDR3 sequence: CASSITSGYSYNEQFF. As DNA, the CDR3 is TGTGCCAGCAGCATTACTAGCGGTTATTCCTACAATGAGCAGTTCTTC.